The following is a TCR beta chain sequence with its context. This entry is derived from a study of blood T cell repertoires in COVID-19. Study at large: Sample material is recorded as cDNA or gDNA derived from T cells, B-cell-depleted T cells, or PBMCs.

Adults between about 18 and 89 years of age took part from 24 US areas. Original analysis: It was from reference gene primer amplification that nucleated cell counts were estimated. TCRdb keeps only in-frame clones here, not all; method: immunoSEQ multiplex PCR. V and J calls and clone size are those listed in that table; D and trimming were worked out from the DNA. The sample lists around 300,000 clones, around 90% occurring once. Germline loops: CDR1 MDHEN, CDR2 SYDVKM. The CDR3 totals 14 residues. Trimming shortened V by 2 bases and J by 0 bases, and 7 bases separated the two germline ends. The V gene is TRBV28, the J gene TRBJ1-2; D remains unclear. The sequencing sample was made of PBMCs or T cells enriched from blood (not recorded which). The sequence was obtained from a woman aged 50 to 60 who had recovered from COVID-19. DNA for the CDR3: TGTGCCAGCAGTTTACTCAGTACTAACTATGGCTACACCTTC. Amino acids: CASSLLSTNYGYTF.